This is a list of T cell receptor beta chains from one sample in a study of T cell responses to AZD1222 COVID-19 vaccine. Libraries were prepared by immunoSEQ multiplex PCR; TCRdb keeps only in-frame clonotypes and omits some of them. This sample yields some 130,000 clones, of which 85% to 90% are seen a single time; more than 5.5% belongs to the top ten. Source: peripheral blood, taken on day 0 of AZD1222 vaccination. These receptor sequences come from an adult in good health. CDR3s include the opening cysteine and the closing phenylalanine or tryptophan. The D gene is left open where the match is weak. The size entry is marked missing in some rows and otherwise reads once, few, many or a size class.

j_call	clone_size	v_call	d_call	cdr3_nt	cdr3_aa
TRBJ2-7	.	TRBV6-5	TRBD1	TGTGCCAGCAGTTATGGGACAGGGTTCTCCGAGCAGTACTTC	CASSYGTGFSEQYF
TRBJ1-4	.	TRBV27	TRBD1	TGTGCCAGCAGTTTAAATGGTGGGCCAGGGGGTAATGCTAATGAAAAACTGTTTTTT	CASSLNGGPGGNANEKLFF
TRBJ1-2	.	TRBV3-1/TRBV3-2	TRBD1	TGTGCCAGCAGCTTGGGACAGTTGGTAGGCTACACCTTC	CASSLGQLVGYTF
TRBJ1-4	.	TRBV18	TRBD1	TGTGCCAGCTCACCCCCCGGACAGGGAAATGAAAAACTGTTTTTT	CASSPPGQGNEKLFF
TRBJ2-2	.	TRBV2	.	TGTGCCAGCAGTGCCCGGGACGCATTGGCGAACACCGGGGAGCTGTTTTTT	CASSARDALANTGELFF
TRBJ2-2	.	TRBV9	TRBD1	TGTGCCAGCAGCGTCCTGACAGGGGGCGACGGGGAGCTGTTTTTT	CASSVLTGGDGELFF
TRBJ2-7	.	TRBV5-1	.	TGCGCCAGCAGCCAAACAGGGACGGACCCCTACGAGCAGTACTTC	CASSQTGTDPYEQYF
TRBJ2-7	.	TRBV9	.	TGTGCCAGCAGCGTAGCCCCGCCCTACGAGCAGTACTTC	CASSVAPPYEQYF
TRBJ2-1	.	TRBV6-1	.	TGTGCCAGCAGTGAGTCGGGCGGCTACAATGAGCAGTTCTTC	CASSESGGYNEQFF
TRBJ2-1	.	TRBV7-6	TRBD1	TGTGCCAGCAGCTCAGGGACAGGGGGTTACTCCTACAATGAGCAGTTCTTC	CASSSGTGGYSYNEQFF
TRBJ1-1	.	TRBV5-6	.	TGTGCCAGCAGCCGGCGGGGAGCGGCGACTGAAGCTTTCTTT	CASSRRGAATEAFF
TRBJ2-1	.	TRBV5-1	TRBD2	TGCGCCAGCAGCCTGTACCCGTCAAAGCGGGAGGTGGGGTCCTACAATGAGCAGTTCTTC	CASSLYPSKREVGSYNEQFF
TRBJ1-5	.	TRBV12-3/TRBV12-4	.	TGTGCCAGCAGCGAGACAGTGCCCCAGCCCCAGCATTTT	CASSETVPQPQHF
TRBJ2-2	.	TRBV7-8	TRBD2	TGTGCCAGCAGCTCATATAGGGTACCTAGCGGGAGTTTAGCGGGGGAGCTGTTTTTT	CASSSYRVPSGSLAGELFF
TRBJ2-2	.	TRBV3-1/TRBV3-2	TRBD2	TGTGCCAGCAGCCCTCCGACTAGCGGGAGAAGTGCCGGGGAGCTGTTTTTT	CASSPPTSGRSAGELFF
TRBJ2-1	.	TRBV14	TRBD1	TGTGCCAGCAGCCAAAGGACAGGGTTGTACAATGAGCAGTTCTTC	CASSQRTGLYNEQFF
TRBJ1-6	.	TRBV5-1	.	TGCGCCAGCAGCTTGGGACCCGCTAATTCACCCCTCCACTTT	CASSLGPANSPLHF
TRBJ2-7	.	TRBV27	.	TGTGCCAGCAGGCTCCAAATTAGGGGGTCCTACGAGCAGTACTTC	CASRLQIRGSYEQYF
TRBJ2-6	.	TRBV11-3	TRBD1	TGTGCCAGCAGCTTAGCCGGGACAGGGTACTCTGGGGCCAACGTCCTGACTTTC	CASSLAGTGYSGANVLTF
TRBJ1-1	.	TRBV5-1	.	TGCGCCAGCAGCCCCATTGGGGGGTCCTTGAACACTGAAGCTTTCTTT	CASSPIGGSLNTEAFF
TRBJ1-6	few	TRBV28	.	TGTGCCAGCAGTTTATGGAAGGGAAGTGGCTCCTATAATTCACCCCTCCACTTT	CASSLWKGSGSYNSPLHF
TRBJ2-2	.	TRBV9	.	TGTGCCAGCAGCGTAGGTACGGGCGCGGTCACCGGGGAGCTGTTTTTT	CASSVGTGAVTGELFF
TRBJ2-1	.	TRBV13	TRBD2	TGTGCCAGCACCTTGTTTGGGGGGGAGGCCTACAATGAGCAGTTCTTC	CASTLFGGEAYNEQFF
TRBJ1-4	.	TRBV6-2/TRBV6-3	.	TGTGCCAGCAGTTACTCGACGGTCCTTAATGAAAAACTGTTTTTT	CASSYSTVLNEKLFF
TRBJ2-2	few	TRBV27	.	TGTGCCAGCAAGAGGTCGAACACCGGGGAGCTGTTTTTT	CASKRSNTGELFF
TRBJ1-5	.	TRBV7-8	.	TGTGCCAGCAGCCCCCACCGAATAGGGGTAAGTCAGCCCCAGCATTTT	CASSPHRIGVSQPQHF
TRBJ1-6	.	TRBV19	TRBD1	TGTGCCAGTAGTACTGGACAGGCAGGGCATTCACCCCTCCACTTT	CASSTGQAGHSPLHF
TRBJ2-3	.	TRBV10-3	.	TGTGCCATCACTGGCGGAGGCACAGATACGCAGTATTTT	CAITGGGTDTQYF
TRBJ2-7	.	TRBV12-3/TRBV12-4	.	TGTGCCAGCAGAGCAAGCGGGCCTTACGAGCAGTACTTC	CASRASGPYEQYF
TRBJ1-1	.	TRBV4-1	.	TGCGCCAGCAGCCAGGCGATCTTCATGAACACTGAAGCTTTCTTT	CASSQAIFMNTEAFF
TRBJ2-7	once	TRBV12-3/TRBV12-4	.	TGTGCCAGCAGTTCCTTTGTAGTGGACGAGCAGTACTTC	CASSSFVVDEQYF
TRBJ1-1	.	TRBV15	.	TGTGCCACCAGCGAGGGGGGCGGGGGCACTGAAGCTTTCTTT	CATSEGGGGTEAFF
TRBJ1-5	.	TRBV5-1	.	TGCGCCAGCAGCTTAGGACAGAATCAGCCCCAGCATTTT	CASSLGQNQPQHF
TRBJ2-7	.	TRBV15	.	TGTGCCACCAGCGGAAACCGGGATTCGACCTACGAGCAGTACTTC	CATSGNRDSTYEQYF
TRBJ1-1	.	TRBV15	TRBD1	TGTGCCACCAGCAGACGACAGGGGGGCACTGAAGCTTTCTTT	CATSRRQGGTEAFF
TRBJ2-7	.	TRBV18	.	TGTGCCAGCTCACGGTGGGACCGACACTACGAGCAGTACTTC	CASSRWDRHYEQYF
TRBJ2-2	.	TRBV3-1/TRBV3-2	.	TGTGCCAGCACCGCACCCGGAGACACCGGGGAGCTGTTTTTT	CASTAPGDTGELFF
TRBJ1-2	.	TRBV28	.	TGTGCCAGCAGTTTAGGGGTTAACTATGGCTACACCTTC	CASSLGVNYGYTF
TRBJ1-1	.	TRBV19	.	TGTGCCACTACTAAGGGGTACACTGAAGCTTTCTTT	CATTKGYTEAFF
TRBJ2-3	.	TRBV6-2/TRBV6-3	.	TGTGCCAGCAGTTACACCCTAACGACAGATACGCAGTATTTT	CASSYTLTTDTQYF
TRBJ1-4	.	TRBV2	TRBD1	TGTGCCAGCAGCAGGGACAGGGGGAATGAAAAACTGTTTTTT	CASSRDRGNEKLFF
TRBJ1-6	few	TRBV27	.	TGTGCCAGCAGTTTCCGGGAAAATAATTCACCCCTCCACTTT	CASSFRENNSPLHF
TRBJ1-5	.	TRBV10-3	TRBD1	TGTGCCATCAGTCTGACAGGGGTCCAGCCCCAGCATTTT	CAISLTGVQPQHF
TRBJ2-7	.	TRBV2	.	TGTGCCAGCAGTGCTTGGCAGAACTACGAGCAGTACTTC	CASSAWQNYEQYF
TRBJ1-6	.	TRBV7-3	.	TGTGCCAGCAGCTTATCTGACGGCTATAATTCACCCCTCCACTTT	CASSLSDGYNSPLHF
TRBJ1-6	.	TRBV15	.	TGTGCCACCAGCAGAAGGACGGAGAATAATTCACCCCTCCACTTT	CATSRRTENNSPLHF
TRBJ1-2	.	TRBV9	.	TGTGCCAGCAGCGAGACAACCTTGGGGGGAGGCTACACCTTC	CASSETTLGGGYTF